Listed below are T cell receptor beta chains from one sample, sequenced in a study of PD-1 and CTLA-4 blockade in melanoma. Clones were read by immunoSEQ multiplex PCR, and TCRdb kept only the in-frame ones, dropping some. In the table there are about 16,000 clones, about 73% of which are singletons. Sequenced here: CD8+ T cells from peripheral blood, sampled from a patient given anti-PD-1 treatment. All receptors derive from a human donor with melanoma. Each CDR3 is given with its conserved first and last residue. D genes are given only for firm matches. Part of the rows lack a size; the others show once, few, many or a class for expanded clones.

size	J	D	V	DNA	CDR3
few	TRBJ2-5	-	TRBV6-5	TGTGCCAGCAGCCAGACGGGACCGCAAGAGACCCAGTACTTC	CASSQTGPQETQYF
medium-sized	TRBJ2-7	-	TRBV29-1	TGCAGCGTTGAGAAACAGGGCTTCTCCTACGAGCAGTACTTC	CSVEKQGFSYEQYF
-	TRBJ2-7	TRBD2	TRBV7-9	TGTGCCAGCAGCCCAACTAAGACTAGCGGGAGGCCCTACGAGCAGTACTTC	CASSPTKTSGRPYEQYF
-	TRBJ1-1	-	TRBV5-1	TGCGCCAGCAGCTTCAGGCAGGACGAAGCTTTCTTT	CASSFRQDEAFF
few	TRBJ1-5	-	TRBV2	TGTGCCAGCAGTGATAGGAACCCGGGGGCATATAGCAATCAGCCCCAGCATTTT	CASSDRNPGAYSNQPQHF
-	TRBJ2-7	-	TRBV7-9	TGTGCCAGCAGCGTGGGGTTCTCCTACGAGCAGTACTTC	CASSVGFSYEQYF
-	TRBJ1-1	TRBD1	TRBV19	TGTGCCAGTAGTATACTCGGGACAGCCACGGCTGAAGCTTTCTTT	CASSILGTATAEAFF
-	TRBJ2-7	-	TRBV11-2	TGTGCCAGCAGCTTAGAACAGACCTACGAGCAGTACTTC	CASSLEQTYEQYF
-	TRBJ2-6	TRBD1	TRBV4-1	TGCGCCAGCAGCCAACCAGGACAGGTTTCGGGGGCCAACGTCCTGACTTTC	CASSQPGQVSGANVLTF
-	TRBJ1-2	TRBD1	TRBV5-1	TGCGCCAGCAGCTTGGCGTTGGGGACAGAAGCTAACTATGGCTACACCTTC	CASSLALGTEANYGYTF
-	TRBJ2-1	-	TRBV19	TGTGCCAGTACCCAGGGTAGCTCCTACAATGAGCAGTTCTTC	CASTQGSSYNEQFF
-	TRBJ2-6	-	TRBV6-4	TGTGCCAGCTCTCGGAGAGGATCGGGGGCCAACGTCCTGACTTTC	CASSRRGSGANVLTF
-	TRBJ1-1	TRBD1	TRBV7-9	TGTGCCAGCAGCACTGGACAGGGTGGCACTGAAGCTTTCTTT	CASSTGQGGTEAFF
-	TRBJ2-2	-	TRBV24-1	TGTGCCACCAGTGATTCCTCCGGAACAGGGATGTCCGGGGAGCTGTTTTTT	CATSDSSGTGMSGELFF
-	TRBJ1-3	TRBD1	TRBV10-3	TGTGCCATCAGTGAGAGGGGACAGGGGACAGACACCATATATTTT	CAISERGQGTDTIYF
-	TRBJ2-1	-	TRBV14	TGTGCCAGCAGCCCCCTGGTCAGACTCTCCTACAATGAGCAGTTCTTC	CASSPLVRLSYNEQFF
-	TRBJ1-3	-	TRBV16	TGTGCCAGCAGCGGGGGGACATCCTCTGGAAACACCATATATTTT	CASSGGTSSGNTIYF
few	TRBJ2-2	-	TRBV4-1	TGCGCCAGCAGCCAAGATCTCGATATAGGGCTGTTTTTT	CASSQDLDIGLFF
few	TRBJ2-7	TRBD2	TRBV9	TGTGCCAGCAGCGAGGCGGGAGGTACCTACGAGCAGTACTTC	CASSEAGGTYEQYF
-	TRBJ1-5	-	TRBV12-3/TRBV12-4	TGTGCCAGCAGTCAGGGTGTCAATCAGCCCCAGCATTTT	CASSQGVNQPQHF
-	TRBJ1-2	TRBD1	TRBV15	TGTGCCACGATCCGAGACAGGGGATTTGGGTATGGCTACACCTTC	CATIRDRGFGYGYTF
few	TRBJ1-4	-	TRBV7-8	TGTGCCAGCAGCTTAAACAGGGCAAATGAAAAACTGTTTTTT	CASSLNRANEKLFF
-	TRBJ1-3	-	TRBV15	TGTGCCACCAGCGTAACAGCATCGGGAAACACCATATATTTT	CATSVTASGNTIYF
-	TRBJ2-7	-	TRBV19	TGTGCCAGTAGTATGGGAGGTTCCCCCTACGAGCAGTACTTC	CASSMGGSPYEQYF
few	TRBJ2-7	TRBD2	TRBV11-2	TGTGCCAGCAGCGGATGGACTAGCGGGCAAACCTACGAGCAGTACTTC	CASSGWTSGQTYEQYF
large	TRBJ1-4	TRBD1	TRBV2	TGTGCCAGCAGTACGACAGGGAAGGGGACTAATGAAAAACTGTTTTTT	CASSTTGKGTNEKLFF
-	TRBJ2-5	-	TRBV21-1	TGTGCCAGCAGCAAACGACAGGGGAAAGAGACCCAGTACTTC	CASSKRQGKETQYF
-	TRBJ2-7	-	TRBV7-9	TGTGCCAGCAGCTCGACGGGACTCCGCTACGAGCAGTACTTC	CASSSTGLRYEQYF